What follows describes a single T cell receptor (beta chain). In the original processing: How many nucleated cells were present was estimated from reference gene primer amplification. The repertoire was sequenced with immunoSEQ multiplex PCR; TCRdb's copy has only in-frame clones and lacks some. V and J calls and clone size follow that table, whereas D and trimming were derived from the DNA. This table holds roughly 250,000 clones, approximately 79% found once. Losses at the gene ends were 4 bases for V and 0 bases for J; bases not matched to a gene: 6. The CDR3 is 16 amino acids. Germline V lookup: CDR1 SGHAT, CDR2 FQNNGV. The data belong to a study of blood T cell repertoires in COVID-19. Study overall: Acute and convalescent COVID-19 specimens originated in the United States, Italy and Spain. T cells, B-cell-depleted T cells, or PBMCs supplied cDNA or gDNA.

The V and J genes are TRBV11-2 and TRBJ1-1; the match to TRBD1 covers 9 bases. Sequencing used peripheral blood. This TCR was sampled from a woman aged 80 or older with active or convalescent COVID-19. The CDR3 nucleotides read TGTGCCAGCAGCTCGACAGGGGGTTCCCTGAACACTGAAGCTTTCTTT. Its protein is CASSSTGGSLNTEAFF.